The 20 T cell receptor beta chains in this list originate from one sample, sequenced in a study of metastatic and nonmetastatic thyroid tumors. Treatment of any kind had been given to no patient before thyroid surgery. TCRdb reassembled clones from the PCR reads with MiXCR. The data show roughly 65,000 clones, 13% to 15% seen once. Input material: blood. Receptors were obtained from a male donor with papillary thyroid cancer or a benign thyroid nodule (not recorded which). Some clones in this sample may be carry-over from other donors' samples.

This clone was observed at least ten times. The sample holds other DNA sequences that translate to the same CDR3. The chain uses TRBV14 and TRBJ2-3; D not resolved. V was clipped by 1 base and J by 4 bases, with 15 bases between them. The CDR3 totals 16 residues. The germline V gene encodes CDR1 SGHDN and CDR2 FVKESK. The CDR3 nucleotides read TGTGCCAGCAGCCAAGTAGACTTCTTTGGCGCAGATACGCAGTATTTT. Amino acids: CASSQVDFFGADTQYF.

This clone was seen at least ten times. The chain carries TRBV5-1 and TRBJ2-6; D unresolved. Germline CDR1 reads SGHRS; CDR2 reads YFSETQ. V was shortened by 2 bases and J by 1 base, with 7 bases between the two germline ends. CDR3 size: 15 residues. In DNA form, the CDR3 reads TGCGCCAGCAGCTTACACCCGTCTGGGGCCAACGTCCTGACTTTC. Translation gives CASSLHPSGANVLTF.

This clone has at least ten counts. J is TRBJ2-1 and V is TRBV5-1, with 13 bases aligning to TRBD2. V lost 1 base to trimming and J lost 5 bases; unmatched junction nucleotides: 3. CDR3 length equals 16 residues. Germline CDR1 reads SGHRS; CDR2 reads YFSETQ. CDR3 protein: CASSLRTSGSDNEQFF. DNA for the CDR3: TGCGCCAGCAGCTTGCGGACTAGCGGGAGCGACAATGAGCAGTTCTTC.

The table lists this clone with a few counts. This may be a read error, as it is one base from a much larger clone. Here the CDR3 reads CSAEGTSGGEHFF. CDR3 coding DNA: TGCAGCGCCGAAGGGACTAGCGGTGGTGAGCATTTCTTC. V usage is TRBV29-1 and J usage is TRBJ2-1, with 11 nucleotides matching TRBD2. Germline values: CDR1 SQVTM, CDR2 ANQGSEA. This CDR3 is built from 13 residues.

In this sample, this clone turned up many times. CDR3 protein: CATRRGQNTGELFF. In DNA, the CDR3 is TGTGCCACCCGCCGGGGACAGAACACCGGGGAGCTGTTTTTT. The chain joins TRBV6-1 to TRBJ2-2, with D possibly TRBD1 on 6 matching bases. This CDR3 is built from 14 residues. V lost 10 bases and J lost 1, with 13 bases in between. CDR1 MNHNS and CDR2 SASEGT come from the germline V gene.

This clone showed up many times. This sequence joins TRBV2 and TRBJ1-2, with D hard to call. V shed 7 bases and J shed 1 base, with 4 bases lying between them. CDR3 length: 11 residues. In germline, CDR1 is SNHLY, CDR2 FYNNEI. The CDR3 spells CASNDNYGYTF. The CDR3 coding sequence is TGTGCCAGCAACGATAACTATGGCTACACCTTC.

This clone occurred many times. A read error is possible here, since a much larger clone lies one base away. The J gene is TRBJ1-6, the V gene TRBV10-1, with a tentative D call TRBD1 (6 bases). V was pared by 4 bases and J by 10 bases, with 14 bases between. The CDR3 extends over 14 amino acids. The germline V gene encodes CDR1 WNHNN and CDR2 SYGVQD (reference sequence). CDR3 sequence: CASSGRGRVSPLHF. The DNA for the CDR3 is TGCGCCAGCAGTGGCCGGGGGCGCGTATCACCCCTCCACTTT.

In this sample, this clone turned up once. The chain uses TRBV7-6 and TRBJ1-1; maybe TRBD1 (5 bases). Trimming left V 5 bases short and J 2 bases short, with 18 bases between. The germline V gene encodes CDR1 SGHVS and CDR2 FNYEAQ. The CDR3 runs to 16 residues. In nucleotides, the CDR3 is TGTGCCAGCAGCCCCTTCAAAGGAGGGGTCAACACTGAAGCTTTCTTT. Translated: CASSPFKGGVNTEAFF. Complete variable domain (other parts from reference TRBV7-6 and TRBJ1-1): GAGVSQSPRYKVTKRGQDVALRCDPISGHVSLYWYRQALGQGPEFLTYFNYEAQQDKSGLPNDRFSAERPEGSISTLTIQRTEQRDSAMYRCASSPFKGGVNTEAFFGQGTRLTVV.

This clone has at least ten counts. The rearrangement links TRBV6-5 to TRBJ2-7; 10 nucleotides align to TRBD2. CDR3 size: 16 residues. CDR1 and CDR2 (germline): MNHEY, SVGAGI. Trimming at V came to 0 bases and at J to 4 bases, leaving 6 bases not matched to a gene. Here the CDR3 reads CASSYSGLAESYEQYF. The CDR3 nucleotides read TGTGCCAGCAGTTACTCAGGACTAGCGGAGTCATACGAGCAGTACTTC.

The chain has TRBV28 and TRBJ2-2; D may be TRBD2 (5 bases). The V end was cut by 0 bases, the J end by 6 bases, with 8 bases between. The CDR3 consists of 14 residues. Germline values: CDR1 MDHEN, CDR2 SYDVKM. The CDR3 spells CASSLWGDSGELFF. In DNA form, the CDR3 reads TGTGCCAGCAGTTTATGGGGAGATTCCGGGGAGCTGTTTTTT.

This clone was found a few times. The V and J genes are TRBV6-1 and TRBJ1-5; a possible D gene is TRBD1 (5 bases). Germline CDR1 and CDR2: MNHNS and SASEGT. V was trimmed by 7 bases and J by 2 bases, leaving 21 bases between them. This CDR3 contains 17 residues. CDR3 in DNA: TGTGCCAGCATTGTATCGGGGCAAACAAGGGGCAATCAGCCCCAGCATTTT. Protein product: CASIVSGQTRGNQPQHF.

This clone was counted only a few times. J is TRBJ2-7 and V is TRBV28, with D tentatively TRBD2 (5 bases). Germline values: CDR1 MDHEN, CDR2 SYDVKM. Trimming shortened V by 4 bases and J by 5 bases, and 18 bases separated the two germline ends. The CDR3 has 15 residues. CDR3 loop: CASSSGGSPFHEQYF. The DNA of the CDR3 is TGTGCCAGCAGTTCTGGCGGGTCCCCTTTCCACGAGCAGTACTTC.

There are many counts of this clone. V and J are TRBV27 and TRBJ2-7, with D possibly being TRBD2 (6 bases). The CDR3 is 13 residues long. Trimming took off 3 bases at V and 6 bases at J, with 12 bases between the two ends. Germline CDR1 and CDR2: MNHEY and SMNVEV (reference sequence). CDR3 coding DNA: TGTGCCAGCAGTTTCGCGGGAAGGCCCGAGCAGTACTTC. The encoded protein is CASSFAGRPEQYF.

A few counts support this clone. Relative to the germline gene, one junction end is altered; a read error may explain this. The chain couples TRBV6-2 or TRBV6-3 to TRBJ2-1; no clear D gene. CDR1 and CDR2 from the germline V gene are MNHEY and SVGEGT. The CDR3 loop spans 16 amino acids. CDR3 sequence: CASSPTVPRSWVEHFF. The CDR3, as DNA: TGTGCCAGCAGCCCGACTGTGCCACGCTCATGGGTTGAGCATTTCTTC.

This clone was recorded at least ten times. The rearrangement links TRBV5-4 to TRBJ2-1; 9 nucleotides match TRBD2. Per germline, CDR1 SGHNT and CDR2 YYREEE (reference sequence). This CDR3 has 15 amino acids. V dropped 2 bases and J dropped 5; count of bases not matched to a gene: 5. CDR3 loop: CASSFPAGGDNEQFF. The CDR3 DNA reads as TGTGCCAGCAGCTTTCCGGCGGGAGGGGACAATGAGCAGTTCTTC.

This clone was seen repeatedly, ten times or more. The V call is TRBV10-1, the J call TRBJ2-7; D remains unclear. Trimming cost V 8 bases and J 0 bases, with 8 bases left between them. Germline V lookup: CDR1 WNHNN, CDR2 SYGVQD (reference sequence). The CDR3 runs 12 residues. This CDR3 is CASRTRSYEQYF. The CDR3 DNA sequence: TGCGCCAGCCGAACGCGCTCCTACGAGCAGTACTTC.

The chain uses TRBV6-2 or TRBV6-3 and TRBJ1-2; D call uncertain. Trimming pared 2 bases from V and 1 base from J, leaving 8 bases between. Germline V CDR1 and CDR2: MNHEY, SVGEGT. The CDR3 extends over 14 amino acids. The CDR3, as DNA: TGTGCCAGCAGTTACAGTCGAAATAACTATGGCTACACCTTC. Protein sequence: CASSYSRNNYGYTF.

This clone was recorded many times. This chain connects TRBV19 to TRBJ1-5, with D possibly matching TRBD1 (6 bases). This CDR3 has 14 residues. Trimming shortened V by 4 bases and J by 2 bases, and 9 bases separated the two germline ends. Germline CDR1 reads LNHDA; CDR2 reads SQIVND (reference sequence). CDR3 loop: CASSTRTGNQPQHF. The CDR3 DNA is TGTGCCAGTAGTACCAGGACAGGCAATCAGCCCCAGCATTTT.

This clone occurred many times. Here the CDR3 DNA reads TGTGCCAGCAGCTTAAATTCGGGCGGGGAGCTGTTTTTT. Protein product: CASSLNSGGELFF. The gene calls are TRBV7-2 and TRBJ2-2, with D hard to call. CDR1 is SGHTA, CDR2 FQGNSA, per germline. With 2 bases removed from V and 7 bases from J, the gap between germline ends came to 8 bases. This CDR3 is 13 amino acids long.

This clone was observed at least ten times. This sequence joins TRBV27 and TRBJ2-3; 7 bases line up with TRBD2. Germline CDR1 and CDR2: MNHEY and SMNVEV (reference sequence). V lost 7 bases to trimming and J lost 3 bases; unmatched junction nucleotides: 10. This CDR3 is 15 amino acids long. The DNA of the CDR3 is TGTGCCAGCATACGGAGCGCGGGAGTTACAGATACGCAGTATTTT. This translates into CASIRSAGVTDTQYF.